The next 23 T cell receptor beta chains were all read from a single sample in a study of T cell responses to AZD1222 COVID-19 vaccine. The table came from immunoSEQ multiplex PCR; TCRdb's copy has only in-frame clones and leaves some out. The sample holds some 80,000 clones, about 86% seen once. The specimen was peripheral blood, collected on day 0 of AZD1222 vaccination. The receptors originated from an adult in good health.

The chain employs TRBV19 and TRBJ1-1; TRBD1 matches 9 bases. CDR1 and CDR2 from the germline V gene are LNHDA and SQIVND (reference sequence). The CDR3 loop spans 16 amino acids. J lost 4 bases, V lost 5 bases, and 11 bases had no gene match. The CDR3 DNA reads as TGTGCCAGTAGTTCCAGACAGGGGGTGCTTTCCACTGAAGCTTTCTTT. Amino acid sequence: CASSSRQGVLSTEAFF.

The chain recombines TRBV6-4 with TRBJ2-3, with 9 positions matching TRBD1. With 0 bases clipped from V and 6 bases from J, the junction kept 4 bases outside the gene matches. The CDR3 runs to 15 residues. CDR1 is MRHNA and CDR2 is SNTAGT in the germline V gene. This CDR3 reads CASSDSGQGMDTQYF. CDR3 bases: TGTGCCAGCAGTGACTCCGGACAGGGGATGGATACGCAGTATTTT.

V usage is TRBV6-5 and J usage is TRBJ1-4; perhaps TRBD1 as D (5 bases). The CDR3 totals 14 residues. With 6 bases removed from V and 0 bases from J, the gap between germline ends came to 8 bases. CDR1 and CDR2 from the germline V gene are MNHEY and SVGAGI. CDR3 loop: CASRGLPTNEKLFF. In nucleotides, the CDR3 is TGTGCCAGCAGGGGGCTTCCAACTAATGAAAAACTGTTTTTT.

V and J are TRBV9 and TRBJ1-2; D is uncertain. V was shortened by 0 bases and J by 10 bases, with 10 bases between the two germline ends. CDR1 is SGDLS and CDR2 is YYNGEE in the germline V gene. The CDR3 runs to 12 residues. For the CDR3, the DNA is TGTGCCAGCAGCGTAGGGCAGAGGGACTACACCTTC. Its protein product is CASSVGQRDYTF.

The V call is TRBV30, the J call TRBJ2-7; 7 bases map to TRBD2. The junction had 3 bases not matched to a gene; V was cut back by 0 bases and J by 7 bases. The germline CDR1 and CDR2 sequences are GTSNPN and SVGIG (reference sequence). The CDR3 has 12 residues. The CDR3 is CAWSVSGREQYF. The CDR3 bases are TGTGCCTGGAGTGTATCCGGGAGGGAGCAGTACTTC.

The chain carries TRBV30 and TRBJ2-1; 9 nucleotides align to TRBD1. V was pared by 8 bases and J by 4 bases, with 9 bases of the junction left unmatched. Per the germline V gene, CDR1 is GTSNPN and CDR2 is SVGIG (reference sequence). CDR3 length: 14 residues. The CDR3 sequence is CAHEGQGIYNEQFF. For the CDR3, the DNA is TGTGCCCACGAAGGACAGGGGATATACAATGAGCAGTTCTTC.

This chain connects TRBV5-4 to TRBJ2-2; D is unresolved. Germline V gene data show CDR1 as SGHNT and CDR2 as YYREEE (reference sequence). Between the trimmed V and J ends, which lost 0 bases and 3 bases, there was a span of 0 bases. CDR3 size: 12 residues. The CDR3 spells CASSLDTGELFF. The CDR3 nucleotides are TGTGCCAGCAGCTTGGACACCGGGGAGCTGTTTTTT. Filled out from reference TRBV5-4 and TRBJ2-2, the complete variable domain reads ETGVTQSPTHLIKTRGQQVTLRCSSQSGHNTVSWYQQALGQGPQFIFQYYREEENGRGNFPPRFSGLQFPNYSSELNVNALELDDSALYLCASSLDTGELFFGEGSRLTVL.

The chain has TRBV9 and TRBJ2-7; D may be TRBD2 (5 bases). Germline CDR1 reads SGDLS; CDR2 reads YYNGEE. Trimming left V 0 bases short and J 7 bases short, with 14 bases between. This CDR3 spans 14 amino acids. The chain's CDR3 is CASSVGEGGREQYF. The CDR3 nucleotides read TGTGCCAGCAGCGTAGGGGAAGGAGGACGGGAGCAGTACTTC.

V usage is TRBV6-2 or TRBV6-3 and J usage is TRBJ2-5; TRBD1 agrees at 7 bases. V was clipped by 5 bases and J by 5 bases; unmatched bases: 8. CDR3 size: 14 residues. Germline CDR1 MNHEY, CDR2 SVGEGT. Here the CDR3 reads CASSRGQLRETQYF. In nucleotides, the CDR3 is TGTGCCAGCAGTAGGGGACAGCTCCGGGAGACCCAGTACTTC.

The gene calls are TRBV7-9 and TRBJ2-1, with D possibly matching TRBD2 (6 bases). This CDR3 contains 16 residues. The germline V gene has CDR1 SEHNR and CDR2 FQNEAQ (reference sequence). Trimming took off 5 bases at V and 1 base at J, with 15 bases between the two ends. CDR3 sequence (DNA): TGTGCCAGCAGCGCACCCGGGACTTTTTCCTACAATGAGCAGTTCTTC. Its translation: CASSAPGTFSYNEQFF.

The CDR3 nucleotides read TGTGCCTCCCAAGGGGGCAATCAGCCCCAGCATTTT. Amino acids: CASQGGNQPQHF. The chain is built from TRBV30 and TRBJ1-5, with D maybe TRBD1 (5 bases). The CDR3 spans 12 residues. Germline loops: CDR1 GTSNPN, CDR2 SVGIG (reference sequence). Trimming took off 7 bases at V and 2 bases at J, with 9 bases between the two ends. Looking up the rest from reference TRBV30 and TRBJ1-5 gives the full variable domain: SQTIHQWPATLVQPVGSPLSLECTVEGTSNPNLYWYRQAAGRGLQLLFYSVGIGQISSEVPQNLSASRPQDRQFILSSKKLLLSDSGFYLCASQGGNQPQHFGDGTRLSIL.

The chain is built from TRBV19 and TRBJ2-6; 7 bases fit TRBD2. The CDR3 consists of 16 residues. The germline V gene encodes CDR1 LNHDA and CDR2 SQIVND (reference sequence). Trimming cost V 1 base and J 3 bases; bases outside gene matches: 3. The CDR3 sequence: CASSIVSGGGANVLTF. The CDR3 DNA reads as TGTGCCAGTAGTATAGTTTCGGGAGGTGGGGCCAACGTCCTGACTTTC. Based on the CDR3 plus reference TRBV19 and TRBJ2-6, the full variable domain is DGGITQSPKYLFRKEGQNVTLSCEQNLNHDAMYWYRQDPGQGLRLIYYSQIVNDFQKGDIAEGYSVSREKKESFPLTVTSAQKNPTAFYLCASSIVSGGGANVLTFGAGSRLTVL.

This rearrangement joins TRBV7-2 to TRBJ2-7, with a weak D call TRBD2 (5 bases). Germline V gene lookup returns CDR1 SGHTA and CDR2 FQGNSA. V lost 1 base and J 2 bases, leaving 12 bases between the germline ends. The CDR3 is 15 residues long. CDR3 protein: CASSLVGVPTYEQYF. The CDR3 nucleotides are TGTGCCAGCAGCTTAGTCGGGGTACCCACCTACGAGCAGTACTTC.

The chain has TRBV15 and TRBJ2-5; maybe TRBD2 (5 bases). V was pared by 0 bases and J by 7 bases, with 15 bases between. Germline V CDR1 and CDR2: LNHNV, YYDKDF (reference sequence). The CDR3 has 15 residues. In nucleotides, the CDR3 is TGTGCCACCAGCAGAGATGGTAGCGAGCGAGTGACCCAGTACTTC. Translating it yields CATSRDGSERVTQYF.

The chain is built from TRBV19 and TRBJ1-2; D gene unclear. V shed 5 bases and J shed 8 bases, with 12 bases lying between them. The CDR3 is 12 amino acids. From germline, CDR1 is LNHDA and CDR2 SQIVND (reference sequence). CDR3 nucleotide sequence: TGTGCCAGTAGTCCCGGATCGGGGGGCTACACCTTC. As protein: CASSPGSGGYTF.

The gene calls are TRBV12-3 or TRBV12-4 and TRBJ2-2, with no clear D. The ends were cut back, 1 base at V and 5 bases at J, with 5 bases in the middle. This CDR3 spans 13 amino acids. CDR3: CASSLESTGELFF. The CDR3 region has the DNA TGTGCCAGCAGTTTAGAAAGTACCGGGGAGCTGTTTTTT.

This CDR3 reads CASSLGQGPYQPQHF. The CDR3 coding sequence is TGTGCCAGCAGCTTAGGACAGGGCCCCTATCAGCCCCAGCATTTT. The chain carries TRBV11-2 and TRBJ1-5; 7 bases are shared with TRBD1. Trimming cost V 1 base and J 5 bases; bases outside gene matches: 5. Germline V gene lookup returns CDR1 SGHAT and CDR2 FQNNGV. The CDR3 extends over 15 amino acids.

This clone was observed a handful of times. This chain joins TRBV10-3 and TRBJ2-7, with D hard to call. Deletions cut 7 bases from V and 2 bases from J, with 12 bases between. CDR3 length: 13 residues. Germline lookup yields CDR1 ENHRY and CDR2 SYGVKD. The chain's CDR3 is CAITAGPPYEQYF. CDR3 sequence (DNA): TGTGCCATCACTGCCGGGCCGCCCTACGAGCAGTACTTC.

This chain uses TRBV5-1 with TRBJ2-5, with D possibly matching TRBD1 (5 bases). From germline, CDR1 is SGHRS and CDR2 YFSETQ. CDR3 length equals 15 residues. V was pared by 5 bases and J by 5 bases, with 19 bases between. The CDR3 DNA reads as TGCGCCAGCAGGCGCTCGGAAGGGGCCGAGGAGACCCAGTACTTC. Translated: CASRRSEGAEETQYF.

V gene TRBV5-1 combines with J gene TRBJ1-2, with a tentative D call TRBD1 (5 bases). V dropped 0 bases and J dropped 6 bases, with 15 bases sitting between them. Germline-derived CDR1 and CDR2 are SGHRS and YFSETQ. The CDR3 is 15 amino acids. The DNA for the CDR3 is TGCGCCAGCAGCTTGGCAAGTAGGGGAATCAATGGCTACACCTTC. Residues: CASSLASRGINGYTF.

This chain joins TRBV5-5 and TRBJ1-6, with 7 positions matching TRBD1. V was pared by 3 bases and J by 7 bases, with 10 bases of the junction left unmatched. The CDR3 is made up of 16 amino acids. Per the germline V gene, CDR1 is SGHKS and CDR2 is YYEKEE (reference sequence). The DNA of the CDR3 is TGTGCCAGCAGCTACTCGCTGACAGGGTTGAATTCACCCCTCCACTTT. It is translated as CASSYSLTGLNSPLHF.

This sequence joins TRBV5-1 and TRBJ2-1; D is unresolved. This CDR3 region has 11 residues. The ends were cut back, 3 bases at V and 2 bases at J, with 0 bases in the middle. Per the germline V gene, CDR1 is SGHRS and CDR2 is YFSETQ. In DNA, the CDR3 is TGCGCCAGCAGCTCCTACAATGAGCAGTTCTTC. Its translation: CASSSYNEQFF.

This chain uses TRBV5-1 with TRBJ1-4; 7 nucleotides align to TRBD1. With V trimmed by 2 bases and J by 2 bases, 3 bases remained unmatched. The CDR3 has 15 residues. From germline, CDR1 is SGHRS and CDR2 YFSETQ. CDR3 DNA: TGCGCCAGCAGCTTCCAGGGGGGGACTAATGAAAAACTGTTTTTT. This translates into CASSFQGGTNEKLFF.